The clone carrying this T cell receptor (beta chain) was seen at least ten times. Preparing the TCRbeta library involved the use of unique molecular identifiers. TCRdb reanalysed the PCR reads using MiXCR and keeps one entry per CDR3 protein. The sample shows roughly 300,000 distinct CDR3 sequences, 9.5% to 10% of them seen only once. This sample stems from a study of T-cell reconstitution after alpha-beta-depleted transplantation in children. The receptor's source is a human donor who donated a stem cell graft to a child with SCID. The source material was PBMCs from the stem cell graft donor, sampled from the stem cell graft.

The CDR3 region has the DNA TGCAGTGCTAGGTGGGGGGGGTCCTACGAGCAGTACTTC. As protein: CSARWGGSYEQYF. The J gene is TRBJ2-7, the V gene TRBV20-1; 7 bases are a match to TRBD2. Germline assignment: CDR1 DFQATT and CDR2 SNEGSKA (reference sequence). CDR3 length: 13 residues. V lost 3 bases and J lost 1; bases outside the gene matches: 3.